This TCR beta chain was found in a study of T-cell reconstitution after alpha-beta-depleted transplantation in children. Unique molecular identifiers featured in how the TCRbeta library was prepared. TCRdb called the PCR reads again in MiXCR, with one record for every CDR3 protein. This sample carries tens of thousands of distinct CDR3 sequences, 9.2% of them seen once, and the ten largest clones take 25% to 30%. The CDR3 runs to 13 residues. Germline CDR1 and CDR2: LNHDA and SQIVND (reference sequence). Deletions cut 3 bases from V and 5 bases from J, with 10 bases between. This clonotype has at least ten counts.

The source is a male patient between 2 and 10 years old who had a stem cell transplant for chronic granulomatous disease, so the T cells may come from the graft donor. The source was PBMCs, mostly from graft donor cells, collected 60 days after TCRalphabeta/CD19-depleted stem cell transplant. This chain connects TRBV19 to TRBJ2-5; a weak D match, TRBD1 (5 bases). The CDR3 protein is CASSIVRGETQYF. The DNA of the CDR3 is TGTGCCAGTAGTATTGTTAGGGGTGAGACCCAGTACTTC.